This T cell receptor beta chain was recovered during a study of blood T cell repertoires in COVID-19. Study-wide background: The origin of the acute and convalescent COVID-19 samples was the United States, Italy and Spain. From T cells, B-cell-depleted T cells, or PBMCs came the material, which was cDNA or gDNA.

Germline CDR1 is LNHNV and CDR2 is YYDKDF (reference sequence). This CDR3 region has 17 residues. The V and J ends lost 2 bases and 2 bases respectively, with 18 bases between them. The data were produced by immunoSEQ multiplex PCR, yet TCRdb's version contains in-frame clones alone and is incomplete. The sample has some 100,000 clones; 70% to 90% are singletons. Recruitment covered fewer than 25 US areas and drew participants whose ages spanned 18 to 89 years. This receptor was taken from a woman aged 45-65 years who had recovered from COVID-19. The specimen sequenced was PBMCs or T cells enriched from blood (not recorded which). The chain recombines TRBV15 with TRBJ2-5; possibly TRBD1 for D (6 bases). The CDR3 loop is CATSRTNPRGQQETQYF. CDR3 in DNA: TGTGCCACCAGCAGAACAAACCCCAGGGGTCAGCAAGAGACCCAGTACTTC.